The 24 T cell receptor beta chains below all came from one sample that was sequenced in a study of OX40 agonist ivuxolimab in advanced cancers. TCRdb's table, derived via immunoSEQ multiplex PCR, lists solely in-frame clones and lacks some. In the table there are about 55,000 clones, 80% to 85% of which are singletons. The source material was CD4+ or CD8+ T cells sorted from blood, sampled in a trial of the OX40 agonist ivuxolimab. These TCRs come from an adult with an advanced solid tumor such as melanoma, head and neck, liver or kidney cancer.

The CDR3 coding sequence is TGTGCCAGCAGAGACAGGGGGCTAGCCAAAAACATTCAGTACTTC. It specifies CASRDRGLAKNIQYF. This chain joins TRBV6-1 and TRBJ2-4, with TRBD1 identical over 10 bases. V dropped 6 bases and J dropped 0; count of bases not matched to a gene: 2. Germline V gene lookup returns CDR1 MNHNS and CDR2 SASEGT. The CDR3 has 15 residues.

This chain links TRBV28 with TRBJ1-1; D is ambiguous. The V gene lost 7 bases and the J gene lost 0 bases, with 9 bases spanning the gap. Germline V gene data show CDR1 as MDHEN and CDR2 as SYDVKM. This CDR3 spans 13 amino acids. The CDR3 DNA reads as TGTGCCAGCAATCTCAACATGAACACTGAAGCTTTCTTT. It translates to CASNLNMNTEAFF. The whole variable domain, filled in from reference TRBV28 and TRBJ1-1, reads DVKVTQSSRYLVKRTGEKVFLECVQDMDHENMFWYRQDPGLGLRLIYFSYDVKMKEKGDIPEGYSVSREKKERFSLILESASTNQTSMYLCASNLNMNTEAFFGQGTRLTVV.

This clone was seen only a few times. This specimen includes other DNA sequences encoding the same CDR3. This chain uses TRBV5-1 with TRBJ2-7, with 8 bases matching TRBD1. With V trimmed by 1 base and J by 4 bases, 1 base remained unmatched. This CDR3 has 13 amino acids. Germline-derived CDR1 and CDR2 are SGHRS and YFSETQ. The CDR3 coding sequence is TGCGCCAGCAGCTTGCGACAGGGGTACGAGCAGTACTTC. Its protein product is CASSLRQGYEQYF.

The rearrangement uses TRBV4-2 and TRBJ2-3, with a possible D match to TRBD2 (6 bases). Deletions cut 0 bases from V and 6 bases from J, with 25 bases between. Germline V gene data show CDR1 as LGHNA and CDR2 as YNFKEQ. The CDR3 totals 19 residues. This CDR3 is CASSQDFEAGTWRGDTQYF. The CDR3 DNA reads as TGTGCCAGCAGCCAAGACTTTGAGGCGGGGACCTGGAGAGGGGATACGCAGTATTTT.

CDR3 loop: CASRPGLASGGQYF. Here the CDR3 DNA reads TGTGCCAGTAGACCGGGACTCGCCTCAGGGGGCCAGTACTTC. This chain uses TRBV19 with TRBJ2-5, with D possibly matching TRBD1 (7 bases). There are 14 residues in the CDR3. Per germline, CDR1 LNHDA and CDR2 SQIVND (reference sequence). V gave up 6 bases and J gave up 10 bases, with 21 bases separating them.

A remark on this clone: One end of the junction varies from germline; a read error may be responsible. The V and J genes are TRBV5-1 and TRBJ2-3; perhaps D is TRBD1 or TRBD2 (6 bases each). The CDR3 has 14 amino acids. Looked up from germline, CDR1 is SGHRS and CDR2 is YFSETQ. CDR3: CASSSQGGSGDQHF. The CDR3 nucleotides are TGCGCCAGCTCATCACAGGGAGGTAGCGGAGACCAACATTTT.

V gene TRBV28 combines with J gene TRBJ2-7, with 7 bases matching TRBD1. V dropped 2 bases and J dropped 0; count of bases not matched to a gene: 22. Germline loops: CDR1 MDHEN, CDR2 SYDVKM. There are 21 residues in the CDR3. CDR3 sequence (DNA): TGTGCCAGCAGTTTAGGTTTCAACGTGGCAGCACCCGGGACAGACTCCTACGAGCAGTACTTC. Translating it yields CASSLGFNVAAPGTDSYEQYF.

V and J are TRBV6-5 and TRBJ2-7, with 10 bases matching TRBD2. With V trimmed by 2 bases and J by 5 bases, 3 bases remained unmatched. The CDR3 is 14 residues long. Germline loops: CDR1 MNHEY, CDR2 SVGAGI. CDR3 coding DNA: TGTGCCAGCAGTTACACTAGCGGGATCAACGAGCAGTACTTC. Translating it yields CASSYTSGINEQYF.

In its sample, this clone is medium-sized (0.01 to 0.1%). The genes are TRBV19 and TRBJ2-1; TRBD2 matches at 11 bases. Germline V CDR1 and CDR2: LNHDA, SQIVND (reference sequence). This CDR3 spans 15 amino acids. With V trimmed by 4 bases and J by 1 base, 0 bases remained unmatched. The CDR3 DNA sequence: TGTGCCAGTAGTACTAGCGGGAGGTCCTACAATGAGCAGTTCTTC. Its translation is CASSTSGRSYNEQFF.

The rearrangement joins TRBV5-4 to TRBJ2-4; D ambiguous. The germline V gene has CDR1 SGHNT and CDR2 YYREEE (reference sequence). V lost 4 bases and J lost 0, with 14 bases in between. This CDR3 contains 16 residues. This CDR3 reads CASSPTVTIAKNIQYF. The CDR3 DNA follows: TGTGCCAGCAGCCCCACAGTAACAATAGCCAAAAACATTCAGTACTTC.

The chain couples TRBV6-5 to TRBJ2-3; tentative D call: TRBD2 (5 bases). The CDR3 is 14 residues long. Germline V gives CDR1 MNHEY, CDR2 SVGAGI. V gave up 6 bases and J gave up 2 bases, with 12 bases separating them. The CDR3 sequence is CASRGEGNTDTQYF. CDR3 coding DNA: TGTGCCAGCAGAGGCGAGGGCAACACAGATACGCAGTATTTT.

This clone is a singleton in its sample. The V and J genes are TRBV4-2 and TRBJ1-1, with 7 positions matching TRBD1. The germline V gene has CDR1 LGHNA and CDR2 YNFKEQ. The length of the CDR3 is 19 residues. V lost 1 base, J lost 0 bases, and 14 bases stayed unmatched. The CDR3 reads CASSQGGGRGGLMNTEAFF. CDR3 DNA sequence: TGTGCCAGCAGCCAAGGAGGGGGCAGAGGAGGCCTCATGAACACTGAAGCTTTCTTT.

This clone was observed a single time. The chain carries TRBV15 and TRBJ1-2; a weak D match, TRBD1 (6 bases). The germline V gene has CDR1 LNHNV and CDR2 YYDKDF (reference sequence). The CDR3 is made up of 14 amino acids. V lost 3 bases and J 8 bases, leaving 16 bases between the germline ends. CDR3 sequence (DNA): TGTGCCACCAGCAGGCCAGGGGAGGCGTACGGCTACACCTTC. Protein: CATSRPGEAYGYTF.

The CDR3 reads CASSQGTFGQLPEKLFF. The CDR3 coding sequence is TGCGCCAGCAGCCAGGGCACTTTCGGACAGTTGCCTGAAAAACTGTTTTTT. The gene calls are TRBV4-3 and TRBJ1-4; a possible D gene is TRBD1 (6 bases). V was cut by 3 bases and J by 7 bases, with 21 bases left in between. Per the germline V gene, CDR1 is LGHNA and CDR2 is YSLEER. The CDR3 covers 17 residues.

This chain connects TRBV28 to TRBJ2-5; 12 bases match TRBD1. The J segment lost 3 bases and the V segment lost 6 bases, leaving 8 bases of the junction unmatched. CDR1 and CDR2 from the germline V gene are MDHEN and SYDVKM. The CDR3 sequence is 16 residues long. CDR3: CASRRSGQGAEETQYF. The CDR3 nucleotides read TGTGCCAGCAGGCGCTCGGGACAGGGGGCTGAAGAGACCCAGTACTTC.

The CDR3 region has the DNA TGTGCCATCAGTTCCTCTATATTTGAGCAGTTCTTC. This gives the protein CAISSSIFEQFF. The rearrangement uses TRBV10-3 and TRBJ2-1, with unresolved D. The CDR3 loop spans 12 amino acids. Germline CDR1 is ENHRY and CDR2 is SYGVKD. Trimming took 5 bases from V and 9 from J, leaving 11 bases between them.

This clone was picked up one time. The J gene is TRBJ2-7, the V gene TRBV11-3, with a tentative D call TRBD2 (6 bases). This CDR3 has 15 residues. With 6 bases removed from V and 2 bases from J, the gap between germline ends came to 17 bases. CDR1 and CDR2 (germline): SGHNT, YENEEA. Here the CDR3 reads CASSYRASVAYEQYF. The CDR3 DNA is TGTGCCAGCAGTTACCGTGCTAGCGTCGCCTACGAGCAGTACTTC.

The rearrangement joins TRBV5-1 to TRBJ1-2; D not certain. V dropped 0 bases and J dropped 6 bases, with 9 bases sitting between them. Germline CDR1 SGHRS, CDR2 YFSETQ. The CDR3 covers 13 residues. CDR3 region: CASSLGQVDGYTF. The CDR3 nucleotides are TGCGCCAGCAGCTTGGGGCAGGTAGATGGCTACACCTTC.

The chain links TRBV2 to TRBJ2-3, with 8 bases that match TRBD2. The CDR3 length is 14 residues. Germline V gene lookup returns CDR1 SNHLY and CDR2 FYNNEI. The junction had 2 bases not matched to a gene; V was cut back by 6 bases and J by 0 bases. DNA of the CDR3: TGTGCCAGCAGGTTAGCGGGAAGCACAGATACGCAGTATTTT. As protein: CASRLAGSTDTQYF.

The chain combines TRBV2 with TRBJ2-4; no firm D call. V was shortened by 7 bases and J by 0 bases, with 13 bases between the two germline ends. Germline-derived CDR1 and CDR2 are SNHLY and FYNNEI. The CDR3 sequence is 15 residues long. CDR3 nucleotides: TGTGCCAGCACTAGGGCAGGCCTAGCCAAAAACATTCAGTACTTC. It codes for CASTRAGLAKNIQYF.

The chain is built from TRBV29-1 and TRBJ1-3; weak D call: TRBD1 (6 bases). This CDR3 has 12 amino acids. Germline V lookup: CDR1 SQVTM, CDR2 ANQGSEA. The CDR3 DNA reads TGCGGATCCAGGGGCGGTGGAAACACCATATATTTT. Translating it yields CGSRGGGNTIYF.

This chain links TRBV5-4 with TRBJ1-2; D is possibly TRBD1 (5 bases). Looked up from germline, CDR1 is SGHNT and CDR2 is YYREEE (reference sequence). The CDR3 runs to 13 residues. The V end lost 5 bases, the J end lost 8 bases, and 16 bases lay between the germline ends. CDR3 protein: CASRRQRRGGYTF. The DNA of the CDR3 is TGTGCCAGCAGACGACAGAGAAGGGGAGGCTACACCTTC. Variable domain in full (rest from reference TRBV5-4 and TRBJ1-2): ETGVTQSPTHLIKTRGQQVTLRCSSQSGHNTVSWYQQALGQGPQFIFQYYREEENGRGNFPPRFSGLQFPNYSSELNVNALELDDSALYLCASRRQRRGGYTFGSGTRLTVV.

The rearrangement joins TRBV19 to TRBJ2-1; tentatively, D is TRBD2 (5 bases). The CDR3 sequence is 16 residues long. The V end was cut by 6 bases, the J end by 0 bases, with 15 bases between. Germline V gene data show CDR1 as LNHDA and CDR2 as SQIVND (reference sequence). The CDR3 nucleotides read TGTGCCAGTAGCCCGCGGGTGGTGAGCTCCTACAATGAGCAGTTCTTC. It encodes CASSPRVVSSYNEQFF.

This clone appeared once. This CDR3 is CASSLAGTRDTGELFF. The CDR3 nucleotides are TGTGCCAGCAGCTTGGCCGGTACGAGGGACACCGGGGAGCTGTTTTTT. The gene calls are TRBV5-6 and TRBJ2-2, with D possibly matching TRBD2 (5 bases). The CDR3 totals 16 residues. V dropped 0 bases and J dropped 3 bases, with 12 bases sitting between them. Germline CDR1 and CDR2: SGHDT and YYEEEE.